The clone carrying this T cell receptor (beta chain) was found many times. The data were taken from a study of human T cells and chemical hapten exposure. Study in general: The sensitizing agent was 2% DPC, placed on about 2 cm by about 2 cm of upper inner arm skin. Patients were given diphenylcyclopropenone on the scalp weekly across the roughly 25-week study.

Unique molecular identifiers were attached to individual cDNA molecules during library preparation. In TCRdb, the RACE reads were re-called with MiXCR into one record per CDR3 protein. The table has some 400,000 distinct CDR3 sequences, 4% to 5.5% seen once; the top ten hold under 2.5%. Stated time point: patch test 1, 2 weeks after DPC sensitization. Treatment meaning: therapeutic diphenylcyclopropenone sensitization with weekly scalp DPC. Deletions cut 2 bases from V and 2 bases from J, with 4 bases between. CDR3 size: 12 residues. Germline CDR1 and CDR2: MNHNY and SVGAGI (reference sequence). This clonotype was sampled from a woman aged 50 to 60 with alopecia areata. Some clones in this sample may be carry-over from other donors' samples. The sequences come from whole blood, collected in connection with sensitization to the hapten diphenylcyclopropenone (DPC). J is TRBJ2-7 and V is TRBV6-6, with no clear D. The CDR3 here is CASSYEAYEQYF. The CDR3, as DNA: TGTGCCAGCAGTTACGAGGCCTACGAGCAGTACTTC.